This TCR beta chain stems from a study of breast tumors, draining lymph nodes, adjacent tissues. The study's findings and limits: Data only fit, rather than demonstrated, lymph node origin of most tumor T cells. Tumor TCR diversity was below lymph nodes but above nontumor tissue. Luminal-like breast cancer showed significantly higher tumor–nontumor repertoire similarity than basal-like. Most tumor T cells seemingly derive from lymph node, then expand in tumor.

V was clipped by 1 base and J by 3 bases, with 10 bases between them. Per germline, CDR1 LGHDT and CDR2 YNNKEL (reference sequence). The CDR3 is 15 residues long. Samples came from axillary lymph nodes draining the breast cancer. TCRdb independently ran MiXCR on the multiplex PCR reads; one entry per CDR3 protein. The sample includes around 300,000 distinct CDR3 sequences, 30% to 35% of them seen just once. This clonotype was seen at least ten times. Its target is not known. V is TRBV3-1 and J is TRBJ1-5; D is undetermined. This receptor was taken from a female donor with breast cancer. Some clones in this sample may be carry-over from other donors' samples. The sequencing sample was made of axillary lymph node tissue. CDR3 amino acids: CASSQGNSYNQPQHF. The CDR3 coding sequence is TGTGCCAGCAGCCAAGGAAACAGCTACAATCAGCCCCAGCATTTT.